The clone carrying this T cell receptor (beta chain) was seen a handful of times. The CDR3 is made up of 13 amino acids. The germline V gene encodes CDR1 LNHDA and CDR2 SQIVND (reference sequence). V was trimmed by 4 bases and J by 4 bases, leaving 11 bases between them. Original methodology: Reference gene primers were amplified, and this amplification served to estimate nucleated cell counts. The protocol was immunoSEQ multiplex PCR, while the TCRdb copy is restricted to in-frame clones and leaves out a portion. V, J and clone size reflect that table, while D and trimming were determined from the DNA. The sample consists of 200,000 to 250,000 clones, roughly 76% of them appearing once. This sample is part of a study of blood T cell repertoires in COVID-19. Study as a whole: Both acute and convalescent COVID-19 samples were obtained from the United States, Italy and Spain. T cells, B-cell-depleted T cells, or PBMCs supplied cDNA or gDNA.

Enrollment of patients from Seattle took place during active infection, with longitudinal follow-up. V usage is TRBV19 and J usage is TRBJ2-7; maybe TRBD1 (6 bases). The receptor was isolated from an elderly woman with COVID-19, enrolled during active disease. Sequenced material: peripheral blood. Here the CDR3 reads CASSKGVDYEQYF. CDR3 DNA: TGTGCCAGTAGTAAGGGGGTCGATTACGAGCAGTACTTC. Drawing the rest from reference TRBV19 and TRBJ2-7, the complete variable domain is DGGITQSPKYLFRKEGQNVTLSCEQNLNHDAMYWYRQDPGQGLRLIYYSQIVNDFQKGDIAEGYSVSREKKESFPLTVTSAQKNPTAFYLCASSKGVDYEQYFGPGTRLTVT.